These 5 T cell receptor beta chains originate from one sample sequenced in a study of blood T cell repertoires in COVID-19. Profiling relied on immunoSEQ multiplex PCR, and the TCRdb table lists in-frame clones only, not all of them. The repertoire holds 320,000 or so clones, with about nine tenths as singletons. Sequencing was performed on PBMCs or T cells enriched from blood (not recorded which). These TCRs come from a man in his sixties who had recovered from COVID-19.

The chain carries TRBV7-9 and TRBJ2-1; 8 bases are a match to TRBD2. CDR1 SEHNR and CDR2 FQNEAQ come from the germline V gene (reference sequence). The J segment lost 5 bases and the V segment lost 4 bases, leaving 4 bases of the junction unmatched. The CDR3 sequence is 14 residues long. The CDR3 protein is CASSSGGAHNEQFF. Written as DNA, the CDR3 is TGTGCCAGCAGCTCCGGGGGGGCACACAATGAGCAGTTCTTC.

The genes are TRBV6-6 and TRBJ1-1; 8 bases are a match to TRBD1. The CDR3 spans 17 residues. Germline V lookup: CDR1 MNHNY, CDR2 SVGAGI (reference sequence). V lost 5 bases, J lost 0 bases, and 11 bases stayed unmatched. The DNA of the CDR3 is TGTGCCAGCAGTCCCTGGACAGGGACTCCCATGAACACTGAAGCTTTCTTT. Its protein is CASSPWTGTPMNTEAFF.

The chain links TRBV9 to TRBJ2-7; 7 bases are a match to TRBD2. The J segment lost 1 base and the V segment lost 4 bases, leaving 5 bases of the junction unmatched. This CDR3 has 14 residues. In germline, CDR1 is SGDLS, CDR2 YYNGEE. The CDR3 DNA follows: TGTGCCAGCAGCCGTACGGGGGGTTCCTACGAGCAGTACTTC. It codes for CASSRTGGSYEQYF.

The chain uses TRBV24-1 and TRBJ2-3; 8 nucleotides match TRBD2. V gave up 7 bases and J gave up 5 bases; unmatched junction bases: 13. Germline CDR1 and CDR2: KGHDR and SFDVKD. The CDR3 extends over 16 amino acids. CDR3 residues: CATSHSGRGYIDTQYF. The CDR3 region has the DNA TGTGCCACCAGCCATTCCGGGAGGGGGTACATAGATACGCAGTATTTT.

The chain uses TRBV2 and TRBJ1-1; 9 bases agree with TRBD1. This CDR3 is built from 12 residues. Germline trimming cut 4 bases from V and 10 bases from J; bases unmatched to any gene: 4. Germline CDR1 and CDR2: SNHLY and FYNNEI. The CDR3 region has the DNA TGTGCCAGCAGTGGTACAGGGGGCGTAGCTTTCTTT. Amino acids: CASSGTGGVAFF.